A single sample gave rise to the 16 T cell receptor beta chains below, sequenced in a study of T cells after yellow fever vaccination. TCRdb re-called the 5' RACE reads with MiXCR, one entry per CDR3 protein. The sample contains 510,000 or so distinct CDR3 sequences, around 21% of which appear only once. Sample: PBMCs, taken 15 days after the yellow fever booster vaccination. Receptors were obtained from a man aged 25-45 years who received the YFV17D yellow fever vaccine.

In its sample, this clonotype was seen a few times. The V call is TRBV6-6, the J call TRBJ2-2; 7 nucleotides align to TRBD1. The CDR3 length is 13 residues. V shed 6 bases, J shed 9 bases, and the junction held 7 bases outside the gene matches. Germline CDR1 is MNHNY and CDR2 is SVGAGI (reference sequence). The CDR3: CASSSTGDRELFF. The DNA of the CDR3 is TGTGCCAGCAGCTCTACAGGGGATCGGGAGCTGTTTTTT.

This clonotype was detected only a few times. The chain carries TRBV7-9 and TRBJ1-6; weak D call: TRBD1 (5 bases). V lost 5 bases and J 2 bases, leaving 13 bases between the germline ends. CDR3 length: 16 amino acids. CDR1 is SEHNR, CDR2 FQNEAQ, per germline (reference sequence). The CDR3 DNA sequence: TGTGCCAGCAGCAACCTCGGGGGAACCTATAATTCACCCCTCCACTTT. Encoded protein: CASSNLGGTYNSPLHF.

This clonotype was counted between two and nine times. J is TRBJ2-7 and V is TRBV9; 9 bases align to TRBD2. Unmatched junction bases numbered 15, after V lost 7 bases and J lost 7 bases. The germline gives CDR1 SGDLS, CDR2 YYNGEE. The CDR3 length is 15 residues. CDR3 in amino acids: CASGRSSGTLGEQYF. CDR3 nucleotide sequence: TGTGCCAGCGGGCGCTCTAGCGGGACTTTGGGAGAGCAGTACTTC.

The table lists this clonotype with a few counts. The chain links TRBV6-2 or TRBV6-3 to TRBJ2-3; D gene unclear. The ends were cut back, 2 bases at V and 8 bases at J, with 20 bases in the middle. This CDR3 contains 16 residues. Looked up from germline, CDR1 is MNHEY and CDR2 is SVGEGT. This CDR3 reads CASSYGQYPQLGTQYF. DNA of the CDR3: TGTGCCAGCAGTTACGGCCAGTACCCCCAGCTCGGTACGCAGTATTTT.

V and J are TRBV11-3 and TRBJ2-1, with D hard to call. The germline CDR1 and CDR2 sequences are SGHNT and YENEEA. The length of the CDR3 is 16 residues. The V end was cut by 5 bases, the J end by 1 base, with 15 bases between. CDR3 coding DNA: TGTGCCAGCAGCCTCCCCGGATTTTCATCCTACAATGAGCAGTTCTTC. Its translation: CASSLPGFSSYNEQFF.

This clonotype appeared a few times. The chain couples TRBV10-1 to TRBJ2-1; tentative D call: TRBD2 (6 bases). Germline V CDR1 and CDR2: WNHNN, SYGVQD (reference sequence). The CDR3 is 16 residues long. V shed 5 bases and J shed 5 bases, with 19 bases lying between them. The DNA of the CDR3 is TGCGCCAGCAGTCGAGACCGTGCGGGATCTAACAATGAGCAGTTCTTC. Its protein product is CASSRDRAGSNNEQFF.

This clonotype was seen many times. The chain has TRBV29-1 and TRBJ2-7; tentative D call: TRBD2 (7 bases). Trimming removed 1 base from V and 4 bases from J, with 11 bases in between. CDR3 length: 13 amino acids. Germline V gene sequence: CDR1 SQVTM, CDR2 ANQGSEA. The CDR3 spells CSVEGGGGYEQYF. The CDR3 bases are TGCAGCGTTGAAGGAGGGGGGGGTTACGAGCAGTACTTC.

The gene calls are TRBV11-2 and TRBJ2-7, with no clear D. The V and J ends lost 4 bases and 7 bases respectively, with 14 bases between them. The germline V gene encodes CDR1 SGHAT and CDR2 FQNNGV. CDR3 length equals 13 residues. CDR3 nucleotide sequence: TGTGCCAGCAGCTCCCGAAGAGTCGGGGAGCAGTACTTC. Protein sequence: CASSSRRVGEQYF. The full variable domain, in which reference TRBV11-2 and TRBJ2-7 provide the parts outside the CDR3, is EAGVAQSPRYKIIEKRQSVAFWCNPISGHATLYWYQQILGQGPKLLIQFQNNGVVDDSQLPKDRFSAERLKGVDSTLKIQPAKLEDSAVYLCASSSRRVGEQYFGPGTRLTVT.

There are a few counts of this clonotype. The CDR3 sequence: CASSLIMDREVREQYF. CDR3 coding DNA: TGTGCCAGCAGCCTCATAATGGACAGGGAGGTACGCGAGCAGTACTTC. The chain joins TRBV5-6 to TRBJ2-7, with TRBD1 matching 8 bases. The CDR3 sequence is 16 residues long. The ends lost 4 bases at V and 6 bases at J; junction bases unmatched: 15. CDR1 is SGHDT, CDR2 YYEEEE, per germline. The full variable domain, in which reference TRBV5-6 and TRBJ2-7 provide the parts outside the CDR3, is DAGVTQSPTHLIKTRGQQVTLRCSPKSGHDTVSWYQQALGQGPQFIFQYYEEEERQRGNFPDRFSGHQFPNYSSELNVNALLLGDSALYLCASSLIMDREVREQYFGPGTRLTVT.

This rearrangement joins TRBV20-1 to TRBJ2-2; a weak D match, TRBD2 (6 bases). CDR1 is DFQATT, CDR2 SNEGSKA, per germline (reference sequence). This CDR3 comprises 15 residues. Between the trimmed V and J ends, which lost 3 bases and 3 bases, there was a span of 14 bases. CDR3 DNA sequence: TGCAGTGCTAGCACCGGAGGGGTTGACACCGGGGAGCTGTTTTTT. This encodes CSASTGGVDTGELFF.

This clonotype has a handful of counts. The V gene is TRBV21-1, the J gene TRBJ2-1. TRBV21-1 is labeled a pseudogene. There are 12 residues in the CDR3. CDR3 in DNA: TGTGCCAGCAGCAAAGACTACAATGAGCAGTTCTTC. It codes for CASSKDYNEQFF.

This clonotype was found a few times. The chain uses TRBV6-1 and TRBJ1-1; perhaps TRBD1 as D (5 bases). Trimming removed 4 bases from V and 11 bases from J, with 20 bases in between. The CDR3 totals 14 residues. Germline V lookup: CDR1 MNHNS, CDR2 SASEGT. Here the CDR3 DNA reads TGTGCCAGCAGTGCCCTCGACCCTCCCCGACAGGCTTTCTTT. Translation gives CASSALDPPRQAFF.

This clonotype was observed many times. The chain is built from TRBV5-1 and TRBJ2-1; D perhaps matches TRBD2 (6 bases). The CDR3 runs 13 residues. Germline-derived CDR1 and CDR2 are SGHRS and YFSETQ. The V end was cut by 5 bases, the J end by 7 bases, with 13 bases between. The CDR3 sequence is CASRAGSSNEQFF. The CDR3 nucleotides read TGCGCCAGCAGAGCCGGGAGCAGTAATGAGCAGTTCTTC.

This clonotype came up a few times. The J gene is TRBJ2-7, the V gene TRBV29-1; TRBD2 agrees at 9 bases. The CDR3 contains 16 residues. CDR1 SQVTM and CDR2 ANQGSEA come from the germline V gene. V was pared by 4 bases and J by 0 bases, with 10 bases of the junction left unmatched. CDR3 DNA sequence: TGCAGCGTTGTGGGGGTCGCGACTAGCGGCTCCTACGAGCAGTACTTC. This gives the protein CSVVGVATSGSYEQYF.

This chain links TRBV6-1 with TRBJ2-7; 12 bases align to TRBD2. The germline CDR1 and CDR2 sequences are MNHNS and SASEGT. The CDR3 loop spans 17 amino acids. V dropped 5 bases and J dropped 0; count of bases not matched to a gene: 8. The CDR3 sequence: CASSTYRTSGISYEQYF. The DNA of the CDR3 is TGTGCCAGCAGTACATATCGGACTAGCGGGATCTCCTACGAGCAGTACTTC.

The chain uses TRBV12-3 or TRBV12-4 and TRBJ2-3; 7 nucleotides line up with TRBD1. V lost 4 bases and J lost 2; bases outside the gene matches: 18. The CDR3 loop spans 19 amino acids. This CDR3 is CASSSATGSVLVSTDTQYF. DNA for the CDR3: TGTGCCAGCAGTTCAGCGACAGGGTCGGTGCTAGTCTCCACAGATACGCAGTATTTT.